The 30 T cell receptor beta chains reported below all come from one sample, sequenced in a study of T-cell reconstitution after alpha-beta-depleted transplantation in children. The TCRbeta library incorporated unique molecular identifiers. TCRdb recomputed calls from the PCR reads with MiXCR, one row per CDR3 protein. Here the sample spans 28,000 or so distinct CDR3 sequences, roughly a sixth being singletons. This specimen was PBMCs, mostly from graft donor cells, taken 60 days after TCRalphabeta/CD19-depleted stem cell transplant. These receptors were obtained from a male patient aged 2-9 years who had a stem cell transplant for acute lymphoblastic leukemia, so the T cells may come from the graft donor.

This chain links TRBV20-1 with TRBJ2-3, with D uncertain. This CDR3 region has 13 residues. The V end lost 4 bases, the J end lost 2 bases, and 10 bases lay between the germline ends. Looked up from germline, CDR1 is DFQATT and CDR2 is SNEGSKA (reference sequence). CDR3 sequence reads: CSATRRSTDTQYF. CDR3 DNA: TGCAGTGCTACTCGACGGTCCACAGATACGCAGTATTTT.

This clonotype was seen only a few times. The chain's CDR3 is CASSPSGGNQETQYF. The CDR3 coding sequence is TGTGCCAGCAGTCCCAGTGGAGGTAACCAAGAGACCCAGTACTTC. V gene TRBV12-3 or TRBV12-4 combines with J gene TRBJ2-5; D may be TRBD2 (5 bases). This CDR3 is 15 amino acids long. With 5 bases removed from V and 0 bases from J, the gap between germline ends came to 13 bases.

The V and J genes are TRBV5-6 and TRBJ2-2; no firm D call. This CDR3 spans 16 amino acids. Trimming stripped 0 bases from V and 1 base from J, with 10 bases between. The germline V gene has CDR1 SGHDT and CDR2 YYEEEE. The CDR3 protein is CASSLEALQNTGELFF. CDR3 in DNA: TGTGCCAGCAGCTTGGAGGCCCTCCAGAACACCGGGGAGCTGTTTTTT.

Ten or more counts support this clonotype. The chain uses TRBV4-2 and TRBJ2-3; D is undetermined. Germline V gene data show CDR1 as LGHNA and CDR2 as YNFKEQ. CDR3 length: 17 amino acids. Trimming cost V 0 bases and J 5 bases, with 18 bases left between them. CDR3 in DNA: TGTGCCAGCAGCCAAGAACGCCCTTCTGGGCCCCGAGATACGCAGTATTTT. It is translated as CASSQERPSGPRDTQYF.

This CDR3 is CASSYTGQDNSPLHF. In DNA form, the CDR3 reads TGTGCCAGCAGTTACACGGGACAGGACAATTCACCCCTCCACTTT. This chain joins TRBV6-2 or TRBV6-3 and TRBJ1-6; 8 bases are shared with TRBD1. The trim removed 2 bases at V and 7 bases at J, leaving 4 bases unmatched. The CDR3 consists of 15 residues. The germline V gene encodes CDR1 MNHEY and CDR2 SVGEGT.

This clonotype was recorded a few times. The rearrangement uses TRBV25-1 and TRBJ2-7, with 9 bases fitting TRBD1. In germline, CDR1 is MGHDK, CDR2 SYGVNS. The J segment lost 9 bases and the V segment lost 2 bases, leaving 8 bases of the junction unmatched. The CDR3 spans 14 residues. The CDR3 spells CASSEAGTGTSQYF. In DNA form, the CDR3 reads TGTGCCAGCAGTGAAGCTGGGACAGGGACATCGCAGTACTTC.

V gene TRBV20-1 combines with J gene TRBJ2-3, with 8 nucleotides matching TRBD2. The V and J ends lost 1 base and 2 bases, in that order; junction bases with no gene match: 8. Germline lookup yields CDR1 DFQATT and CDR2 SNEGSKA (reference sequence). The CDR3 has 16 residues. The CDR3 coding sequence is TGCAGTGCTAGAGGGGTAGGACTAGCCCTCACAGATACGCAGTATTTT. This sequence encodes CSARGVGLALTDTQYF.

This clonotype appeared many times. This chain joins TRBV20-1 and TRBJ2-3; D may be TRBD2 (5 bases). CDR1 is DFQATT, CDR2 SNEGSKA, per germline (reference sequence). With 3 bases removed from V and 6 bases from J, the gap between germline ends came to 16 bases. The CDR3 is 14 residues long. The chain's CDR3 is CSASRVSRGDTQYF. The CDR3, as DNA: TGCAGTGCTAGTCGCGTCTCGCGAGGGGATACGCAGTATTTT.

J is TRBJ2-2 and V is TRBV7-2; no reliable D call. V lost 8 bases, J lost 2 bases, and 9 bases lay in between. This CDR3 contains 13 residues. From germline, CDR1 is SGHTA and CDR2 FQGNSA. Here the CDR3 DNA reads TGTGCCAGCCGTGGGCAAAACACCGGGGAGCTGTTTTTT. Its translation is CASRGQNTGELFF.

The chain carries TRBV20-1 and TRBJ2-3, with 11 bases lining up with TRBD2. Germline CDR1 and CDR2: DFQATT and SNEGSKA (reference sequence). After removal of 1 base from V and 2 bases from J, the junction contained 2 bases not matched to a gene. This CDR3 spans 15 amino acids. The CDR3 region has the DNA TGCAGTGCTAGAGGACTAGCGGGACTCACAGATACGCAGTATTTT. Translation: CSARGLAGLTDTQYF.

This clonotype was recorded a few times. This chain connects TRBV6-2 or TRBV6-3 to TRBJ2-7; D gene unclear. Trimming cost V 3 bases and J 6 bases, with 15 bases left between them. In germline, CDR1 is MNHEY, CDR2 SVGEGT. The CDR3 loop spans 14 amino acids. This CDR3 is CASSYRGRRSEQYF. Written as DNA, the CDR3 is TGTGCCAGCAGTTATCGAGGTAGACGTAGCGAGCAGTACTTC.

This clonotype occurred once. The V call is TRBV20-1, the J call TRBJ1-5; 10 bases are a match to TRBD1. The CDR3 has 13 residues. The V and J ends lost 6 bases and 6 bases, in that order; junction bases with no gene match: 5. The germline CDR1 and CDR2 sequences are DFQATT and SNEGSKA (reference sequence). The CDR3 here is CSARDRGIQPQHF. Written as DNA, the CDR3 is TGCAGTGCCCGGGACAGGGGCATTCAGCCCCAGCATTTT.

V and J are TRBV10-2 and TRBJ1-1; a weak D match, TRBD1 (5 bases). The CDR3 contains 14 residues. The germline V gene encodes CDR1 WSHSY and CDR2 SAAADI. The germline V and J ends were trimmed by 3 bases and 10 bases, with 18 bases remaining between them. CDR3 DNA sequence: TGCGCCAGCAGTGAATCAAGACAGTTCCTTACAGCTTTCTTT. Translating gives CASSESRQFLTAFF.

The J gene is TRBJ2-3, the V gene TRBV7-9; no definite D call. This CDR3 region has 12 residues. The germline V gene encodes CDR1 SEHNR and CDR2 FQNEAQ (reference sequence). Deletions cut 5 bases from V and 2 bases from J, with 5 bases between. CDR3 sequence: CASSVYTDTQYF. The CDR3 nucleotides are TGTGCCAGCAGCGTATACACAGATACGCAGTATTTT. Together with reference TRBV7-9 and TRBJ2-3, the CDR3 gives the full variable domain: DTGVSQNPRHKITKRGQNVTFRCDPISEHNRLYWYRQTLGQGPEFLTYFQNEAQLEKSRLLSDRFSAERPKGSFSTLEIQRTEQGDSAMYLCASSVYTDTQYFGPGTRLTVL.

The chain joins TRBV20-1 to TRBJ2-7; D unclear. CDR3 size: 11 residues. Germline V gives CDR1 DFQATT, CDR2 SNEGSKA (reference sequence). This CDR3 reads CSVDLRYEQYF. The CDR3 DNA is TGCAGCGTGGACCTTCGATACGAGCAGTACTTC.

This clonotype was seen ten or more times. This chain connects TRBV20-1 to TRBJ2-1; possibly TRBD2 for D (6 bases). Germline loops: CDR1 DFQATT, CDR2 SNEGSKA (reference sequence). The CDR3 length is 13 residues. With 5 bases removed from V and 3 bases from J, the gap between germline ends came to 11 bases. CDR3 residues: CSARGDRYNEQFF. Here the CDR3 DNA reads TGCAGTGCTCGCGGGGATCGCTACAATGAGCAGTTCTTC.

This clonotype was detected many times. CDR3 residues: CASSMTTGGSQYF. In DNA, the CDR3 is TGTGCCAGCAGCATGACGACGGGAGGAAGCCAGTACTTC. The chain has TRBV5-4 and TRBJ2-5; TRBD2 matches at 7 bases. CDR1 and CDR2 (germline): SGHNT, YYREEE (reference sequence). The V segment lost 4 bases and the J segment 10 bases; nucleotides outside the gene matches: 10. The CDR3 extends over 13 amino acids.

This clonotype is judged hyperexpanded. The gene calls are TRBV7-9 and TRBJ2-5; no definite D call. Trimming stripped 2 bases from V and 4 bases from J, with 8 bases between. Germline assignment: CDR1 SEHNR and CDR2 FQNEAQ (reference sequence). The CDR3 is 13 amino acids. CDR3 DNA sequence: TGTGCCAGCAGCTTACTAGGCGGAGAGACCCAGTACTTC. Encoded protein: CASSLLGGETQYF.

The CDR3 protein is CASSVSGREDGELFF. CDR3 DNA: TGTGCCAGCAGCGTCAGCGGGAGGGAAGACGGGGAGCTGTTTTTT. The chain is built from TRBV9 and TRBJ2-2; 10 nucleotides agree with TRBD2. Germline-derived CDR1 and CDR2 are SGDLS and YYNGEE. This CDR3 is 15 amino acids long. V was clipped by 2 bases and J by 7 bases; unmatched bases: 5.

The chain uses TRBV19 and TRBJ2-1; TRBD1 matches at 7 bases. The CDR3 is 16 amino acids. Germline V gene data show CDR1 as LNHDA and CDR2 as SQIVND (reference sequence). J lost 2 bases, V lost 0 bases, and 4 bases had no gene match. Here the CDR3 DNA reads TGTGCCAGTAGTATAGAGGACAGGCCGGCCTACAATGAGCAGTTCTTC. Its translation is CASSIEDRPAYNEQFF.

Many counts were recorded for this clonotype. The chain carries TRBV20-1 and TRBJ2-7; a weak D match, TRBD1 (5 bases). Germline CDR1 is DFQATT and CDR2 is SNEGSKA (reference sequence). Between the trimmed V and J ends, which lost 1 base and 0 bases, there was a span of 10 bases. This CDR3 region has 14 residues. The CDR3 nucleotides are TGCAGTGCTAGAGTTGCAGGGCGCTCCTACGAGCAGTACTTC. It is translated as CSARVAGRSYEQYF.

The chain combines TRBV9 with TRBJ1-6; D remains ambiguous. This CDR3 comprises 14 residues. Trimming stripped 0 bases from V and 9 bases from J, with 10 bases between. Germline loops: CDR1 SGDLS, CDR2 YYNGEE. CDR3 residues: CASSVGQKGSPLHF. CDR3 DNA sequence: TGTGCCAGCAGCGTAGGGCAAAAGGGTTCACCCCTCCACTTT.

This clonotype was recorded many times. The V and J genes are TRBV4-3 and TRBJ2-2; tentatively, D is TRBD2 (6 bases). CDR1 and CDR2 from the germline V gene are LGHNA and YSLEER. This CDR3 region has 14 residues. Trimming cost V 0 bases and J 6 bases, with 8 bases left between them. The CDR3 loop is CASSQDWGAGELFF. The DNA for the CDR3 is TGCGCCAGCAGCCAAGACTGGGGGGCCGGGGAGCTGTTTTTT.

This clonotype has ten or more counts. The V gene is TRBV7-2, the J gene TRBJ2-3, with TRBD1 identical over 10 bases. The V gene end was trimmed by 3 bases and the J gene end by 4 bases; junction bases not matched to a gene: 4. This CDR3 is 15 amino acids long. CDR1 is SGHTA and CDR2 is FQGNSA in the germline V gene. The CDR3 reads CASSFGTGVADTQYF. CDR3 bases: TGTGCCAGCAGCTTTGGGACAGGGGTCGCAGATACGCAGTATTTT.

This chain connects TRBV9 to TRBJ2-3; TRBD2 is a possible D gene (7 bases). The CDR3 is 14 residues long. Germline V CDR1 and CDR2: SGDLS, YYNGEE. Trimming removed 0 bases from V and 4 bases from J, with 9 bases in between. CDR3 sequence (DNA): TGTGCCAGCAGCGTAGAGGGGGGGGCAGATACGCAGTATTTT. It codes for CASSVEGGADTQYF.

This clonotype showed up just a few times. This rearrangement joins TRBV6-2 or TRBV6-3 to TRBJ2-3, with TRBD2 as a possible D gene (6 bases). The CDR3 extends over 16 amino acids. The germline CDR1 and CDR2 sequences are MNHEY and SVGEGT. The germline V and J ends were trimmed by 4 bases and 0 bases, with 14 bases remaining between them. The CDR3, as DNA: TGTGCCAGCAGTTCCCACGTGGGAGGTAGCACAGATACGCAGTATTTT. This sequence encodes CASSSHVGGSTDTQYF.

This clonotype was picked up many times. The chain joins TRBV7-2 to TRBJ2-2; unclear D gene. Trimming stripped 0 bases from V and 4 bases from J, with 12 bases between. This CDR3 comprises 16 residues. CDR1 is SGHTA, CDR2 FQGNSA, per germline. The CDR3, as DNA: TGTGCCAGCAGCTTAGCGGTAGTAGGATCCACCGGGGAGCTGTTTTTT. This sequence encodes CASSLAVVGSTGELFF. Together with reference TRBV7-2 and TRBJ2-2, the CDR3 gives the full variable domain: GAGVSQSPSNKVTEKGKDVELRCDPISGHTALYWYRQSLGQGLEFLIYFQGNSAPDKSGLPSDRFSAERTGGSVSTLTIQRTQQEDSAVYLCASSLAVVGSTGELFFGEGSRLTVL.

This clonotype was found a few times. This chain links TRBV28 with TRBJ1-6, with a weak D call TRBD1 (6 bases). The CDR3 covers 13 residues. The V and J ends lost 2 bases and 8 bases respectively, with 7 bases between them. Germline CDR1 and CDR2: MDHEN and SYDVKM. CDR3 in amino acids: CASSLPGDSPLHF. CDR3 DNA sequence: TGTGCCAGCAGTTTACCAGGGGATTCACCCCTCCACTTT.

This clonotype has only a few counts. The rearrangement uses TRBV5-6 and TRBJ1-2, with TRBD1 matching 7 bases. Germline V CDR1 and CDR2: SGHDT, YYEEEE. The CDR3 extends over 16 amino acids. The ends lost 0 bases at V and 7 bases at J; junction bases unmatched: 12. The CDR3, as DNA: TGTGCCAGCAGCTTGGGAGGGGGCGTCGGGGGAGCTGGCTACACCTTC. Protein product: CASSLGGGVGGAGYTF. Variable domain in full (rest from reference TRBV5-6 and TRBJ1-2): DAGVTQSPTHLIKTRGQQVTLRCSPKSGHDTVSWYQQALGQGPQFIFQYYEEEERQRGNFPDRFSGHQFPNYSSELNVNALLLGDSALYLCASSLGGGVGGAGYTFGSGTRLTVV.

In this sample, this clonotype turned up many times. V and J are TRBV13 and TRBJ1-2, with D unresolved. The V end lost 2 bases, the J end lost 3 bases, and 10 bases lay between the germline ends. This CDR3 has 14 residues. The V gene's germline CDR1 is PRHDT and CDR2 FYEKMQ (reference sequence). The CDR3 protein is CASSLWDKDYGYTF. The CDR3 DNA follows: TGTGCCAGCAGCTTATGGGATAAGGACTATGGCTACACCTTC.